This T cell receptor beta chain was documented in a study of blood T cell repertoires in COVID-19. Study in general: From T cells, B-cell-depleted T cells, or PBMCs came the material, which was cDNA or gDNA.

The V end was cut by 6 bases, the J end by 11 bases, with 13 bases between. The CDR3 covers 11 residues. CDR1 is MDHEN, CDR2 SYDVKM, per germline. Only in-frame clones appear in the TCRdb table, and some are missing; sequencing was by immunoSEQ multiplex PCR. This sample has 190,000 or so clones; about 86% occur once, and the top ten carry under 3%. The sequenced material came from peripheral blood. V is TRBV28 and J is TRBJ1-1; no firm D call. This sequence originates from a middle-aged man with active or convalescent COVID-19. In DNA form, the CDR3 reads TGTGCCAGCAGAGCCTTCTCACGGGCTTTCTTT. Protein product: CASRAFSRAFF.